A single sample is the source of the 14 T cell receptor beta chains below, sequenced in a study of OX40 agonist ivuxolimab in advanced cancers. The repertoire was sequenced with immunoSEQ multiplex PCR; TCRdb's copy has only in-frame clones and lacks some. The sample yields about 94,000 clones, around 86% seen once. This sample comprised CD4+ or CD8+ T cells sorted from blood, obtained in a trial of the OX40 agonist ivuxolimab. These receptors were collected from an adult with an advanced solid tumor such as melanoma, head and neck, liver or kidney cancer.

The chain links TRBV14 to TRBJ2-5; D unresolved. The CDR3 covers 13 residues. Germline CDR1 reads SGHDN; CDR2 reads FVKESK. V gave up 1 base and J gave up 3 bases, with 6 bases separating them. CDR3 sequence (DNA): TGTGCCAGCAGCCAAGGGGGTAAAGAGACCCAGTACTTC. Translation: CASSQGGKETQYF.

The gene calls are TRBV18 and TRBJ1-2, with 10 positions matching TRBD1. The trim removed 1 base at V and 7 bases at J, leaving 3 bases unmatched. The CDR3 extends over 14 amino acids. Germline CDR1 reads KGHSH; CDR2 reads LQKENI. The CDR3 sequence: CASSPRQGAGGYTF. CDR3 nucleotide sequence: TGTGCCAGCTCACCACGACAGGGGGCAGGTGGCTACACCTTC.

The rearrangement uses TRBV7-2 and TRBJ1-2; 12 bases are a match to TRBD1. CDR1 is SGHTA and CDR2 is FQGNSA in the germline V gene. V trimming: 5 bases; J trimming: 7 bases; junction bases outside the gene matches: 8. There are 15 residues in the CDR3. CDR3: CASSPRDRGRGGYTF. The CDR3 DNA sequence: TGTGCCAGCAGCCCCCGGGACAGGGGGCGCGGTGGCTACACCTTC. The complete variable domain, with remaining parts taken from reference TRBV7-2 and TRBJ1-2, reads GAGVSQSPSNKVTEKGKDVELRCDPISGHTALYWYRQSLGQGLEFLIYFQGNSAPDKSGLPSDRFSAERTGGSVSTLTIQRTQQEDSAVYLCASSPRDRGRGGYTFGSGTRLTVV.

This clone was seen only a few times. The rearrangement links TRBV14 to TRBJ1-1; D ambiguous. CDR3 length: 13 residues. CDR1 SGHDN and CDR2 FVKESK come from the germline V gene. V gave up 1 base and J gave up 7 bases, with 10 bases separating them. The CDR3 sequence is CASSQVLFNEAFF. CDR3 DNA: TGTGCCAGCAGCCAAGTCCTATTTAATGAAGCTTTCTTT.

V usage is TRBV5-4 and J usage is TRBJ2-2; D call uncertain. The CDR3 consists of 17 residues. The germline gives CDR1 SGHNT, CDR2 YYREEE (reference sequence). Trimming removed 0 bases from V and 0 bases from J, with 12 bases in between. CDR3 protein: CASSLVGRRTNTGELFF. The CDR3 DNA reads as TGTGCCAGCAGCTTGGTTGGCAGGCGGACGAACACCGGGGAGCTGTTTTTT.

This clone was found once. The rearrangement joins TRBV18 to TRBJ2-3; 7 bases align to TRBD2. The CDR3 runs 13 residues. V was clipped by 7 bases and J by 2 bases; unmatched bases: 3. Per germline, CDR1 KGHSH and CDR2 LQKENI. CDR3 coding DNA: TGTGCCAGCTGCGCGGGGGTCACAGATACGCAGTATTTT. Encoded protein: CASCAGVTDTQYF.

The V call is TRBV15, the J call TRBJ2-7, with D possibly TRBD1 on 5 matching bases. This CDR3 region has 15 residues. In germline, CDR1 is LNHNV, CDR2 YYDKDF (reference sequence). V was trimmed by 0 bases and J by 2 bases, leaving 11 bases between them. CDR3 DNA sequence: TGTGCCACCAGCAGAGACGGGCAGGGTCCCTACGAGCAGTACTTC. This codes for CATSRDGQGPYEQYF.

The chain links TRBV5-4 to TRBJ2-7; D is possibly TRBD1 (6 bases). V was trimmed by 3 bases and J by 2 bases, leaving 18 bases between them. In germline, CDR1 is SGHNT, CDR2 YYREEE (reference sequence). The CDR3 is 16 residues long. CDR3 residues: CASSSDRGTSAYEQYF. The CDR3 region has the DNA TGTGCCAGCAGCTCCGATCGTGGGACATCCGCCTACGAGCAGTACTTC.

This clone has a handful of counts. The chain couples TRBV6-4 to TRBJ2-2, with TRBD2 identical over 9 bases. V shed 4 bases and J 0 bases; nucleotides not matched to a gene: 6. CDR3 length equals 17 residues. Germline CDR1 reads MRHNA; CDR2 reads SNTAGT. CDR3: CASSVLAGATNTGELFF. CDR3 sequence (DNA): TGTGCCAGCAGTGTACTAGCGGGTGCAACGAACACCGGGGAGCTGTTTTTT.

V is TRBV19 and J is TRBJ1-2; unclear D gene. The CDR3 has 15 amino acids. V lost 4 bases to trimming and J lost 2 bases, with 14 bases between them. The germline V gene has CDR1 LNHDA and CDR2 SQIVND (reference sequence). The CDR3 region has the DNA TGTGCCAGTAGTACCGCTTCTGGACGGAACTATGGCTACACCTTC. As protein: CASSTASGRNYGYTF. Variable domain in full (rest from reference TRBV19 and TRBJ1-2): DGGITQSPKYLFRKEGQNVTLSCEQNLNHDAMYWYRQDPGQGLRLIYYSQIVNDFQKGDIAEGYSVSREKKESFPLTVTSAQKNPTAFYLCASSTASGRNYGYTFGSGTRLTVV.

This rearrangement joins TRBV12-5 to TRBJ2-2; a possible D gene is TRBD2 (7 bases). V shed 3 bases and J shed 3 bases, with 14 bases lying between them. The CDR3 covers 16 residues. Germline V gene data show CDR1 as LGHNT and CDR2 as FRNRAP. The CDR3 bases are TGTGCTAGTGGTTTATGGGGGGGCTTGGACACCGGGGAGCTGTTTTTT. It is translated as CASGLWGGLDTGELFF.

This chain links TRBV10-3 with TRBJ1-5; tentative D call: TRBD1 (5 bases). V was pared by 3 bases and J by 4 bases, with 7 bases between. Per the germline V gene, CDR1 is ENHRY and CDR2 is SYGVKD. The CDR3 runs to 13 residues. The CDR3, as DNA: TGTGCCATCAGTGACAGGGAGAATCAGCCCCAGCATTTT. As protein: CAISDRENQPQHF.

The CDR3 sequence is CASSLRDQYEQYF. The CDR3 bases are TGTGCCAGCTCACTCCGGGATCAGTACGAGCAGTACTTC. V usage is TRBV18 and J usage is TRBJ2-7; a possible D gene is TRBD2 (5 bases). The CDR3 totals 13 residues. Germline V CDR1 and CDR2: KGHSH, LQKENI. V dropped 4 bases and J dropped 4 bases, with 11 bases sitting between them.

The V call is TRBV6-1, the J call TRBJ2-7; D gene unclear. CDR3 size: 13 residues. Trimming stripped 7 bases from V and 1 base from J, with 11 bases between. The germline V gene encodes CDR1 MNHNS and CDR2 SASEGT. This CDR3 reads CASKFQVSYEQYF. In nucleotides, the CDR3 is TGTGCCAGCAAATTTCAGGTTTCCTACGAGCAGTACTTC.